This T cell receptor (beta chain) was retrieved from a study of T cell responses to AZD1222 COVID-19 vaccine. The method was immunoSEQ multiplex PCR; TCRdb's version includes in-frame clones alone and lacks a portion of them. The sample consists of approximately 150,000 clones, about 86% of them appearing once. The CDR3 sequence is 17 residues long. V lost 3 bases and J 5 bases, leaving 20 bases between the germline ends. The sequence derives from an adult who received the AZD1222 COVID-19 vaccine. The chain combines TRBV23-1 with TRBJ1-5, with D possibly being TRBD1 (5 bases). TRBV23-1 is designated an ORF whose function remains uncertain. The sequencing used peripheral blood, collected 28 days after the second AZD1222 dose. Here the CDR3 DNA reads TGCGCCAGCAGTCATCGGGGGGGAAGCCACTCCGATCAGCCCCAGCATTTT. Its translation is CASSHRGGSHSDQPQHF.